A single sample is the source of the 27 T cell receptor beta chains below, sequenced in a study of T-cell memory formation after mild COVID-19. MiXCR, run by TCRdb on the 5' RACE reads, gives a single entry per CDR3 protein. Seen here are about 320,000 distinct CDR3 sequences, about 13% observed once, and the top ten hold around 20%. Specimen: PBMCs or a T cell subset sorted from them (not recorded which). The receptors stem from a man aged 18 to 29 who had mild COVID-19 (a few samples of this study predate the infection). Cell type and time point are not known.

The V and J genes are TRBV7-2 and TRBJ1-2, with D uncertain. The germline gives CDR1 SGHTA, CDR2 FQGNSA. The CDR3 totals 14 residues. Trimming pared 5 bases from V and 4 bases from J, leaving 14 bases between. The CDR3 protein is CASSIGAASYGYTF. The DNA for the CDR3 is TGTGCCAGCAGCATAGGAGCTGCCAGCTATGGCTACACCTTC.

The table lists this clonotype with many counts. This chain uses TRBV5-1 with TRBJ1-5; no definite D call. Germline assignment: CDR1 SGHRS and CDR2 YFSETQ. This CDR3 has 14 amino acids. V lost 5 bases and J 0 bases, leaving 9 bases between the germline ends. This CDR3 is CASRAAYSNQPQHF. DNA of the CDR3: TGCGCCAGCAGAGCGGCTTATAGCAATCAGCCCCAGCATTTT.

This clonotype has just a few counts. The rearrangement links TRBV4-1 to TRBJ1-1; TRBD1 aligns across 8 bases. CDR1 and CDR2 (germline): MGHRA, YSYEKL. V dropped 4 bases and J dropped 6; count of bases not matched to a gene: 10. This CDR3 region has 15 residues. As DNA, the CDR3 is TGCGCCAGCAGCCGAGACAGGGGAGGAATGGCTGAAGCTTTCTTT. Translated: CASSRDRGGMAEAFF.

CDR3 residues: CSARPKLAGAYNEQFF. The CDR3 DNA reads TGCAGTGCTAGACCCAAACTAGCGGGGGCTTACAATGAGCAGTTCTTC. V and J are TRBV20-1 and TRBJ2-1; 11 nucleotides agree with TRBD2. The CDR3 loop spans 16 amino acids. After removal of 2 bases from V and 4 bases from J, the junction contained 7 bases not matched to a gene. Germline CDR1 and CDR2: DFQATT and SNEGSKA (reference sequence).

This clonotype showed up just a few times. The chain has TRBV12-3 or TRBV12-4 and TRBJ1-2; D is perhaps TRBD1 (5 bases). The length of the CDR3 is 14 residues. The V and J ends lost 6 bases and 6 bases respectively, with 17 bases between them. CDR3: CASRGTGLLNGYTF. For the CDR3, the DNA is TGTGCCAGCAGGGGGACGGGACTCTTGAATGGCTACACCTTC.

This clonotype occurred a few times. The chain uses TRBV10-3 and TRBJ2-7; possibly TRBD2 for D (5 bases). In germline, CDR1 is ENHRY, CDR2 SYGVKD. The CDR3 spans 14 residues. Trimming cost V 3 bases and J 3 bases, with 12 bases left between them. As DNA, the CDR3 is TGTGCCATCAGTGATGGGTTTAGCGACTACGAGCAGTACTTC. Translation: CAISDGFSDYEQYF.

This clonotype has only a few counts. V and J are TRBV7-2 and TRBJ2-1; either TRBD1 or TRBD2 may supply D (6 bases each). The germline V gene encodes CDR1 SGHTA and CDR2 FQGNSA. CDR3 length equals 14 residues. The V end was cut by 7 bases, the J end by 5 bases, with 15 bases between. As DNA, the CDR3 is TGTGCCAGCATTGTAGTGGGGGGCCACAATGAGCAGTTCTTC. Amino acids: CASIVVGGHNEQFF.

The chain employs TRBV30 and TRBJ1-1; D not certain. CDR1 and CDR2 from the germline V gene are GTSNPN and SVGIG (reference sequence). V lost 5 bases to trimming and J lost 3 bases, with 4 bases between them. This CDR3 has 10 amino acids. The CDR3 protein is CAWQHTEAFF. The DNA of the CDR3 is TGTGCCTGGCAGCACACTGAAGCTTTCTTT.

This clonotype appeared a few times. V and J are TRBV6-5 and TRBJ1-6; D not certain. The CDR3 has 12 amino acids. Trimming stripped 7 bases from V and 7 bases from J, with 8 bases between. Looked up from germline, CDR1 is MNHEY and CDR2 is SVGAGI. As DNA, the CDR3 is TGTGCCAGCAAGTTGGGGAATTCACCCCTCCACTTT. Protein product: CASKLGNSPLHF.

This clonotype was seen a handful of times. The chain couples TRBV6-5 to TRBJ1-1; D is ambiguous. V was pared by 6 bases and J by 1 base, with 9 bases between. Germline CDR1 is MNHEY and CDR2 is SVGAGI. There are 13 residues in the CDR3. For the CDR3, the DNA is TGTGCCAGCAGCCAGTGGGGGAACACTGAAGCTTTCTTT. This sequence encodes CASSQWGNTEAFF.

This rearrangement joins TRBV7-9 to TRBJ2-1; 11 nucleotides align to TRBD1. Germline V gene lookup returns CDR1 SEHNR and CDR2 FQNEAQ (reference sequence). The CDR3 contains 15 residues. Unmatched junction bases numbered 6, after V lost 6 bases and J lost 5 bases. The DNA of the CDR3 is TGTGCCAGCAGTTCACCGGGACAGGGGGACAATGAGCAGTTCTTC. Residues: CASSSPGQGDNEQFF.

The chain employs TRBV3-1 and TRBJ2-7; TRBD1 is a possible D gene (5 bases). Between the trimmed V and J ends, which lost 4 bases and 6 bases, there was a span of 19 bases. The germline CDR1 and CDR2 sequences are LGHDT and YNNKEL (reference sequence). This CDR3 has 15 residues. In nucleotides, the CDR3 is TGTGCCAGCAGCCCTGGCAGGGTGCTTCTGTTCGAGCAGTACTTC. This translates into CASSPGRVLLFEQYF.

V usage is TRBV9 and J usage is TRBJ2-5, with 9 bases fitting TRBD2. Germline V CDR1 and CDR2: SGDLS, YYNGEE. The J segment lost 4 bases and the V segment lost 0 bases, leaving 10 bases of the junction unmatched. The CDR3 sequence is 17 residues long. Here the CDR3 reads CASSVAGGVAGAETQYF. CDR3 nucleotide sequence: TGTGCCAGCAGCGTAGCGGGTGGGGTAGCGGGGGCAGAGACCCAGTACTTC. The full variable domain, its missing parts supplied by reference TRBV9 and TRBJ2-5, is DSGVTQTPKHLITATGQRVTLRCSPRSGDLSVYWYQQSLDQGLQFLIQYYNGEERAKGNILERFSAQQFPDLHSELNLSSLELGDSALYFCASSVAGGVAGAETQYFGPGTRLLVL.

This clonotype was seen only a few times. J is TRBJ1-1 and V is TRBV15; weak D call: TRBD1 (5 bases). Trimming took off 1 base at V and 2 bases at J, with 14 bases between the two ends. CDR3 length: 16 residues. The germline CDR1 and CDR2 sequences are LNHNV and YYDKDF (reference sequence). The CDR3 spells CATSRGEGTTNTEAFF. CDR3 bases: TGTGCCACCAGCAGAGGTGAGGGGACGACAAACACTGAAGCTTTCTTT.

This chain uses TRBV27 with TRBJ1-5; D is unresolved. The ends were cut back, 1 base at V and 5 bases at J, with 9 bases in the middle. This CDR3 contains 14 residues. Germline-derived CDR1 and CDR2 are MNHEY and SMNVEV (reference sequence). CDR3 region: CASSLLGSYQPQHF. The CDR3 DNA sequence: TGTGCCAGCAGTTTATTAGGGAGCTATCAGCCCCAGCATTTT.

The chain links TRBV3-1 to TRBJ1-5, with D unresolved. This CDR3 is built from 15 residues. Trimming shortened V by 4 bases and J by 5 bases, and 15 bases separated the two germline ends. Looked up from germline, CDR1 is LGHDT and CDR2 is YNNKEL (reference sequence). The CDR3 coding sequence is TGTGCCAGCAGCCCCTCGACTGGAGGACATCAGCCCCAGCATTTT. Protein: CASSPSTGGHQPQHF.

There are a few counts of this clonotype. V is TRBV5-1 and J is TRBJ2-7; 7 nucleotides match TRBD1. Germline V CDR1 and CDR2: SGHRS, YFSETQ. This CDR3 is built from 13 residues. J lost 5 bases, V lost 4 bases, and 6 bases had no gene match. Here the CDR3 reads CASSDRARDEQYF. Here the CDR3 DNA reads TGCGCCAGCAGCGACAGGGCCCGGGACGAGCAGTACTTC.

This chain uses TRBV7-3 with TRBJ2-1; 11 nucleotides line up with TRBD2. The length of the CDR3 is 18 residues. Germline loops: CDR1 SGHTA, CDR2 FQGTGA. V was clipped by 5 bases and J by 0 bases; unmatched bases: 9. CDR3 sequence reads: CASSVRVSGGASYNEQFF. CDR3 DNA sequence: TGTGCCAGCAGCGTAAGGGTTAGCGGGGGGGCCTCCTACAATGAGCAGTTCTTC.

This clonotype came up many times. The chain recombines TRBV4-3 with TRBJ2-1, with 8 bases fitting TRBD1. CDR1 is LGHNA and CDR2 is YSLEER in the germline V gene. Trimming cost V 3 bases and J 9 bases; bases outside gene matches: 7. The CDR3 is 14 residues long. The CDR3 sequence is CASSHQGAGGEQFF. In DNA form, the CDR3 reads TGCGCCAGCAGCCACCAGGGGGCTGGGGGTGAGCAGTTCTTC.

This clonotype was seen only a few times. The CDR3 region is CASSLTGGPFEQFF. The CDR3 coding sequence is TGTGCCAGCAGCTTAACGGGGGGGCCCTTTGAGCAGTTCTTC. The J gene is TRBJ2-1, the V gene TRBV7-2, with 8 bases fitting TRBD2. J gave up 9 bases and V 2 bases, and 6 bases lay outside the gene matches. CDR3 length: 14 amino acids. Looked up from germline, CDR1 is SGHTA and CDR2 is FQGNSA.

A few counts support this clonotype. The V call is TRBV6-5, the J call TRBJ2-4, with D possibly being TRBD2 (6 bases). Trimming removed 5 bases from V and 6 bases from J, with 14 bases in between. The germline V gene has CDR1 MNHEY and CDR2 SVGAGI. CDR3 size: 14 residues. The CDR3 loop reads CASSLDGGTNIQYF. The CDR3 DNA follows: TGTGCCAGCAGTCTTGACGGGGGAACAAACATTCAGTACTTC.

This chain connects TRBV12-3 or TRBV12-4 to TRBJ2-3, with 8 bases matching TRBD2. The ends lost 8 bases at V and 5 bases at J; junction bases unmatched: 6. CDR3 length: 13 residues. This chain's CDR3 is CASELAGGDTQYF. DNA for the CDR3: TGTGCCAGCGAATTGGCGGGGGGAGATACGCAGTATTTT.

The V and J genes are TRBV15 and TRBJ1-2; TRBD1 is a possible D gene (6 bases). V was shortened by 8 bases and J by 3 bases, with 22 bases between the two germline ends. Germline CDR1 is LNHNV and CDR2 is YYDKDF (reference sequence). The CDR3 covers 16 residues. The CDR3 loop is CATSPQGREGDYGYTF. The CDR3 coding sequence is TGTGCCACCTCCCCCCAGGGGCGCGAGGGGGACTATGGCTACACCTTC.

This clonotype was seen at least ten times. The chain joins TRBV6-5 to TRBJ1-1; tentative D call: TRBD1 (5 bases). There are 15 residues in the CDR3. The V gene's germline CDR1 is MNHEY and CDR2 SVGAGI. V was clipped by 0 bases and J by 5 bases, with 13 bases between them. The chain's CDR3 is CASSYSKRGSTEAFF. CDR3 DNA: TGTGCCAGCAGTTACTCGAAGAGGGGAAGTACTGAAGCTTTCTTT.

V usage is TRBV11-2 and J usage is TRBJ1-1; tentative D call: TRBD1 (6 bases). V dropped 5 bases and J dropped 3 bases, with 16 bases sitting between them. The CDR3 sequence is 15 residues long. Germline values: CDR1 SGHAT, CDR2 FQNNGV. DNA for the CDR3: TGTGCCAGCAGCCCGTCCGGGAGGGGGGACACTGAAGCTTTCTTT. Its protein is CASSPSGRGDTEAFF.

This clonotype was recorded many times. The chain is built from TRBV7-6 and TRBJ1-5, with TRBD1 matching 8 bases. This CDR3 spans 13 amino acids. CDR1 and CDR2 from the germline V gene are SGHVS and FNYEAQ. The V and J ends lost 3 bases and 7 bases, in that order; junction bases with no gene match: 2. The CDR3 coding sequence is TGTGCCAGCAGCTTTGGACAGGGCCAGCCCCAGCATTTT. This codes for CASSFGQGQPQHF.

CDR3 DNA: TGTGCCAGCAGTTGGCATTCACCCCTCCACTTT. Encoded protein: CASSWHSPLHF. This chain uses TRBV27 with TRBJ1-6, with D unresolved. CDR1 is MNHEY, CDR2 SMNVEV, per germline (reference sequence). The CDR3 extends over 11 amino acids. V shed 4 bases and J shed 8 bases, with 3 bases lying between them.